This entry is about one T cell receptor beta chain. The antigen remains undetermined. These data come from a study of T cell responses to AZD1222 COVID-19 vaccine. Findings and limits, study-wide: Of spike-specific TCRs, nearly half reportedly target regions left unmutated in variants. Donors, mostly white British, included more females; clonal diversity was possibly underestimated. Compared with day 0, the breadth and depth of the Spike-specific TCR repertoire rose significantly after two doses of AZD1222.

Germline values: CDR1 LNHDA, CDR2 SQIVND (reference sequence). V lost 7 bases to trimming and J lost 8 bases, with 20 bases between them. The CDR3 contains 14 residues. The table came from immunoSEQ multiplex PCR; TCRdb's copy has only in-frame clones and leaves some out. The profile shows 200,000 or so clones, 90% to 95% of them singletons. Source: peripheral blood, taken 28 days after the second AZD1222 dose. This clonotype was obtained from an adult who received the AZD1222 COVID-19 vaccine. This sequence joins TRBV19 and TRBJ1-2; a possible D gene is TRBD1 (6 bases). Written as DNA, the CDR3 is TGTGCCAGTAAAGGACTACAGGGTCCCCGGGGCTACACCTTC. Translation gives CASKGLQGPRGYTF.